The rows below give T cell receptor beta chains drawn from one sample of a study of blood T cell repertoires in COVID-19. Data came from immunoSEQ multiplex PCR; TCRdb stores just in-frame clones and leaves some out. This table holds 200,000 to 250,000 clones, about four fifths found once. The sequenced material came from peripheral blood. These TCRs come from a woman under 40 who had recovered from COVID-19. CDR3s include the opening cysteine and the closing phenylalanine or tryptophan. Each record gives: clone size, D gene, V gene, J gene, CDR3 DNA, CDR3 protein. D genes are given only for firm matches. Expanded clones get a size class; other rows say once, few or many, or leave the size out.

.	TRBD2	TRBV19	TRBJ2-5	TGTGCCAGTAAATTCAGCGGGAGGTCTCAAGAGACCCAGTACTTC	CASKFSGRSQETQYF
.	TRBD1	TRBV10-3	TRBJ1-3	TGTGCCATCAGTACCAGACAGGGTTTCTCTGGAAACACCATATATTTT	CAISTRQGFSGNTIYF
.	TRBD1	TRBV6-5	TRBJ1-5	TGTGCCAGCAGTTCTGACAGGGGTATAATTCAGCCCCAGCATTTT	CASSSDRGIIQPQHF
.	.	TRBV3-1/TRBV3-2	TRBJ2-4	TGTGCCAGCAGCCAAGTTGCAGGGGGGAACATTCAGTACTTC	CASSQVAGGNIQYF
.	TRBD2	TRBV5-1	TRBJ2-3	TGCGCCAGCAGCTTGTACGGGAGGAGGACAGATACGCAGTATTTT	CASSLYGRRTDTQYF
once	.	TRBV4-1	TRBJ2-1	TGCGCCAGCAGCCATCCCAGCCCGACAGTCAGCTACAATGAGCAGTTCTTC	CASSHPSPTVSYNEQFF
.	.	TRBV6-1	TRBJ1-4	TGTGCCAGCAGTGAACAGTCTAATGAAAAACTGTTTTTT	CASSEQSNEKLFF
.	.	TRBV5-1	TRBJ2-7	TGCGCCAGCAGCTTGGACAGGGGAGGACCCTACGAGCAGTACTTC	CASSLDRGGPYEQYF
.	TRBD2	TRBV10-2	TRBJ2-7	TGCGCCAGCAGTGAGTCGGCTAGCGGTTTCTACGAGCAGTACTTC	CASSESASGFYEQYF
.	.	TRBV5-1	TRBJ1-2	TGCGCCAGCAGCCCGCCGACAGAATATGGCTACACCTTC	CASSPPTEYGYTF